One and the same sample provided the 10 T cell receptor beta chains below, sequenced in a study of regulatory T cells in long-lasting Graves disease. Relying on iRepertoire HTBI primers and Arm-PCR of CDR3 regions, the team built TCR beta libraries. Using its own MiXCR run on the multiplex PCR reads, TCRdb lists one record per CDR3 protein. The table records hundreds of thousands of distinct CDR3 sequences, around 15% of them present only once. Time point noted: newly diagnosed GD, antithyroid drugs for less than 3 months. The TCR library was made from RNA that had been extracted from PBMCs in TRIzol. In addition, the sample was reused for a study of T cells in Graves' hyperthyroidism and ophthalmopathy.

The sequenced sample was peripheral blood mononuclear cells (PBMCs), obtained at new diagnosis, from a patient treated with antithyroid drugs. Every receptor here comes from a man in his forties with Graves disease.

This clonotype was seen a single time. A read error likely explains this, since a far larger clone differs by one base. The V gene is TRBV7-9, the J gene TRBJ2-5; D not certain. TRBJ2-1 matches the DNA end more closely, so the J call is doubtful. Germline V gene lookup returns CDR1 SEHNR and CDR2 FQNEAQ (reference sequence). CDR3 length: 11 residues. CDR3 bases: TGTGCCAGCAGCTTTCCCCATGAGCAGTTCTTC. Its translation is CASSFPHEQFF.

On this clonotype itself: This may arise from a read error, as a much more abundant clone is one base away. This rearrangement joins TRBV24-1 to TRBJ2-5; possible D gene TRBD2, 7 bases. The CDR3 covers 15 residues. V was pared by 4 bases and J by 6 bases, with 17 bases between. Germline V CDR1 and CDR2: KGHDR, SFDVKD. CDR3 region: CATSDYGRGAQTQYF. The CDR3 DNA is TGTGCCACCAGTGACTACGGACGGGGGGCACAGACCCAGTACTTC.

This clonotype was seen at least ten times. V usage is TRBV6-5 and J usage is TRBJ2-3; 8 bases fit TRBD2. The CDR3 contains 18 residues. Germline lookup yields CDR1 MNHEY and CDR2 SVGAGI. Germline trimming cut 4 bases from V and 2 bases from J; bases unmatched to any gene: 14. The CDR3 sequence: CASSFLAGGQSNTDTQYF. The CDR3 DNA reads TGTGCCAGCAGTTTTCTGGCGGGGGGCCAATCAAACACAGATACGCAGTATTTT.

This clonotype has ten or more counts. The genes are TRBV5-1 and TRBJ1-5; D is possibly TRBD1 (5 bases). Germline CDR1 SGHRS, CDR2 YFSETQ. V shed 5 bases and J shed 0 bases, with 12 bases lying between them. The CDR3 is made up of 15 amino acids. The CDR3 reads CASRSGPYSNQPQHF. The CDR3 nucleotides read TGCGCCAGCAGGTCGGGACCGTATAGCAATCAGCCCCAGCATTTT.

This clonotype has ten or more counts. DNA of the CDR3: TGTGCCAGCAGTCAGCGGGCTGGACGACCGCGAGACACCATATATTTT. Amino acids: CASSQRAGRPRDTIYF. The J gene is TRBJ1-3, the V gene TRBV28; D is undetermined. CDR3 length: 16 residues. The germline CDR1 and CDR2 sequences are MDHEN and SYDVKM. The V and J ends lost 5 bases and 8 bases respectively, with 22 bases between them.

This clonotype was seen many times. The genes are TRBV11-3 and TRBJ2-1, with TRBD2 as a possible D gene (7 bases). CDR3 length equals 12 residues. Trimming pared 5 bases from V and 6 bases from J, leaving 8 bases between. Germline values: CDR1 SGHNT, CDR2 YENEEA. The CDR3 DNA reads as TGTGCCAGCAGCCGGGGGGCCAATGAGCAGTTCTTC. This codes for CASSRGANEQFF.

This clonotype occurred a few times. The chain combines TRBV5-1 with TRBJ1-3; 9 nucleotides align to TRBD1. The CDR3 is made up of 15 amino acids. Per the germline V gene, CDR1 is SGHRS and CDR2 is YFSETQ. Trimming cost V 4 bases and J 8 bases; bases outside gene matches: 10. The CDR3 region is CASSTGQGPTDTIYF. In DNA form, the CDR3 reads TGCGCCAGCAGCACAGGACAGGGGCCTACCGACACCATATATTTT.

The J gene is TRBJ2-2, the V gene TRBV20-1; D is possibly TRBD2 (7 bases). Trimming took off 3 bases at V and 6 bases at J, with 8 bases between the two ends. Germline assignment: CDR1 DFQATT and CDR2 SNEGSKA (reference sequence). The CDR3 extends over 12 amino acids. The CDR3 DNA reads as TGCAGTGCTAGGCGGGGGCCCGGGGAGCTGTTTTTT. This sequence encodes CSARRGPGELFF.

The table lists this clonotype with a few counts. A much larger clone sits a single nucleotide away, making a read error possible. The chain recombines TRBV7-9 with TRBJ2-7; 7 positions match TRBD1. With 8 bases clipped from V and 6 bases from J, the junction kept 10 bases outside the gene matches. The germline CDR1 and CDR2 sequences are SEHNR and FQNEAQ (reference sequence). The CDR3 runs 13 residues. This chain's CDR3 is CASQQGSICEQYF. The CDR3 nucleotides read TGTGCCAGCCAACAGGGGAGCATCTGCGAGCAGTACTTC.

Note on this clonotype: This sequence is one base from a far larger clone and is likely a read error. J is TRBJ2-2 and V is TRBV27, with unresolved D. The germline gives CDR1 MNHEY, CDR2 SMNVEV (reference sequence). The CDR3 is made up of 14 amino acids. V was trimmed by 5 bases and J by 6 bases, leaving 13 bases between them. The CDR3 DNA reads TGTGCCAGCAGTGGCCTCCCAGAGGCCGGGGAGCTGTTTTTT. Its protein is CASSGLPEAGELFF.